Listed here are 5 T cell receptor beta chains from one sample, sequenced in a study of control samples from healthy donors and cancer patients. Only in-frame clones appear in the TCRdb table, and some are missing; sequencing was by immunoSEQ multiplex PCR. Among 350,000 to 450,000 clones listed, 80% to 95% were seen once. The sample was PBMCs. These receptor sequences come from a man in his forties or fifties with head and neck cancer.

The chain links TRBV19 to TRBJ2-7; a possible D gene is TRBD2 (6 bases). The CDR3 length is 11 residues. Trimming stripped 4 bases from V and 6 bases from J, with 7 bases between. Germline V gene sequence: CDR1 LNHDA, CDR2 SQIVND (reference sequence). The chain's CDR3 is CASSTGLEQYF. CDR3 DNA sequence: TGTGCCAGTAGTACGGGACTCGAGCAGTACTTC.

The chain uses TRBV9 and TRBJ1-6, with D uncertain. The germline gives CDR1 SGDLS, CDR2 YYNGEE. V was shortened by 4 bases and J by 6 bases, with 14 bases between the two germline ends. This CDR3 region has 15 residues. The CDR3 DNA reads TGTGCCAGCAGCCCCGGACGGACTACTAATTCACCCCTCCACTTT. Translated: CASSPGRTTNSPLHF.

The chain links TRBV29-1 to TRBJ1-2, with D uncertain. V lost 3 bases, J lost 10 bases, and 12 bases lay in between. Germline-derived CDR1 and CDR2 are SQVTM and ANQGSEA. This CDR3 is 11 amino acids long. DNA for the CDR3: TGCAGCGTTGACGTGGTAACATTCTACACCTTC. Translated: CSVDVVTFYTF.

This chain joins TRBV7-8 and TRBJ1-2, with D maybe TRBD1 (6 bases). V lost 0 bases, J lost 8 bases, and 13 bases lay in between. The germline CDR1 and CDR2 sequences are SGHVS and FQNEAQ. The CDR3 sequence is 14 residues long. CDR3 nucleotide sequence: TGTGCCAGCAGCTTAGCGACGGACAGACGAGGCTACACCTTC. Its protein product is CASSLATDRRGYTF.

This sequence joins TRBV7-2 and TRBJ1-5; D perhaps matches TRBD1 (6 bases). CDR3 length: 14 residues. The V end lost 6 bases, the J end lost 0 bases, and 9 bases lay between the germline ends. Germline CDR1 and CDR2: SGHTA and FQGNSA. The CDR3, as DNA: TGTGCCAGCAGTTGGACAGCTAGCAATCAGCCCCAGCATTTT. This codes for CASSWTASNQPQHF.